A selection of T cell receptor beta chains follows, all from one sample in a study of T-cell memory formation after mild COVID-19. A single record per CDR3 protein comes from TCRdb applying MiXCR to the 5' RACE reads. The table records 380,000 or so distinct CDR3 sequences, approximately 14% of them present only once. Sequencing was done on a sample of PBMCs or a T cell subset sorted from them (not recorded which). The receptors here all came from a man younger than 30 who had mild COVID-19 (a few samples of this study predate the infection). Cell type and time point are not known. Each CDR3 is given with its conserved first and last residue. A D gene is named only where the DNA matches it firmly. Clone size is stated in some rows and not others, as once, few, many or a class when expanded.

v_gene,j_gene,abundance,d_gene,CDR3aa,CDR3nt
TRBV4-3,TRBJ2-5,NA,NA,CASSQGLSETQYF,TGCGCCAGCAGCCAAGGCCTGTCGGAGACCCAGTACTTC
TRBV10-3,TRBJ1-1,few,NA,CAISPVGGDSEAFF,TGTGCCATCAGCCCAGTCGGGGGGGACTCTGAAGCTTTCTTT
TRBV5-1,TRBJ2-7,many,TRBD1,CASSLLKQGVHEQYF,TGCGCCAGCAGCTTGCTGAAACAGGGGGTTCACGAGCAGTACTTC
TRBV10-2,TRBJ1-3,NA,NA,CASSRDTTPGNTIYF,TGCGCCAGCAGCCGGGACACCACACCCGGAAACACCATATATTTT
TRBV20-1,TRBJ1-1,NA,NA,CSARSVNTEAFF,TGCAGTGCTAGGTCGGTGAACACTGAAGCTTTCTTT
TRBV7-9,TRBJ1-3,few,NA,CASATGREAGNTIYF,TGTGCCAGCGCCACCGGGAGGGAGGCTGGAAACACCATATATTTT
TRBV10-1,TRBJ2-3,few,NA,CASSESGTPDTQYF,TGCGCCAGCAGTGAGTCGGGGACACCAGATACGCAGTATTTT
TRBV12-3/TRBV12-4,TRBJ1-3,few,NA,CASRTGGDTIYF,TGTGCCAGCCGAACGGGCGGGGACACCATATATTTT
TRBV11-2,TRBJ2-2,few,NA,CASSLRLLANTGELFF,TGTGCCAGCAGCTTACGGCTTCTAGCGAACACCGGGGAGCTGTTTTTT
TRBV7-9,TRBJ2-7,few,NA,CASSLGWDKSYEQYF,TGTGCCAGCAGCTTAGGGTGGGACAAATCCTACGAGCAGTACTTC
TRBV4-1,TRBJ1-5,many,NA,CASSQGSNQPQHF,TGTGCCAGCAGTCAGGGGAGTAATCAGCCCCAGCATTTT
TRBV14,TRBJ1-1,NA,NA,CASSQQGSVHSEAFF,TGTGCCAGCAGCCAACAGGGGAGTGTTCATAGTGAAGCTTTCTTT
TRBV29-1,TRBJ1-4,few,TRBD1,CSVTGETNEKLFF,TGCAGCGTTACAGGGGAAACTAATGAAAAACTGTTTTTT
TRBV20-1,TRBJ2-1,many,TRBD1,CSRTGVYNEQFF,TGCAGTCGGACAGGGGTATACAATGAGCAGTTCTTC
TRBV6-5,TRBJ2-3,NA,TRBD1,CASSSNPGQGAINDTQYF,TGTGCCAGCAGTTCCAACCCGGGACAGGGGGCGATCAACGATACGCAGTATTTT
TRBV5-6,TRBJ2-7,NA,NA,CASSLLEGAVYEQYF,TGTGCCAGCAGCTTGTTGGAGGGGGCGGTCTACGAGCAGTACTTC
TRBV12-3/TRBV12-4,TRBJ2-2,NA,NA,CASSLRQVTGELFF,TGTGCCAGCAGTTTAAGGCAGGTCACCGGGGAGCTGTTTTTT
TRBV5-1,TRBJ2-3,NA,NA,CASSLEWQDTQYF,TGCGCCAGCAGCTTGGAGTGGCAAGATACGCAGTATTTT
TRBV7-9,TRBJ1-1,few,TRBD1,CASSPGGQGMNTEAFF,TGTGCCAGCAGCCCTGGGGGACAGGGGATGAACACTGAAGCTTTCTTT
TRBV11-2,TRBJ1-6,NA,NA,CASSLGPIDNSPLHF,TGTGCCAGCAGCTTAGGACCTATAGATAATTCACCCCTCCACTTT
TRBV6-5,TRBJ2-5,NA,NA,CASRSPEETQYF,TGTGCCAGCAGAAGCCCCGAAGAGACCCAGTACTTC
TRBV7-2,TRBJ2-3,NA,NA,CASSPTGGTGRNTQYF,TGTGCCAGCAGCCCCACGGGGGGCACGGGGCGAAATACGCAGTATTTT
TRBV15,TRBJ2-3,NA,TRBD2,CATSRGSGADTDTQYF,TGTGCCACCAGCAGAGGCAGCGGGGCCGACACAGATACGCAGTATTTT
TRBV7-2,TRBJ1-2,few,NA,CASRQQGNYGYTF,TGTGCCAGCAGGCAACAGGGTAACTATGGCTACACCTTC
TRBV20-1,TRBJ1-2,few,NA,CSARPANYGYTF,TGCAGTGCTAGACCGGCTAACTATGGCTACACCTTC
TRBV5-6,TRBJ1-2,NA,TRBD1,CASSQVRDREGDGYTF,TGTGCCAGCAGCCAAGTCCGGGACAGGGAAGGAGATGGCTACACCTTC
TRBV7-2,TRBJ2-5,NA,TRBD2,CASSFVGLAGSSGETQYF,TGTGCCAGCAGCTTTGTGGGACTAGCGGGGTCCTCAGGGGAGACCCAGTACTTC
TRBV12-3/TRBV12-4,TRBJ1-6,few,NA,CASSGQNSPLHF,TGTGCCAGCAGCGGACAGAATTCACCCCTCCACTTT
TRBV7-2,TRBJ2-2,NA,NA,CASSLVAAGTNTGELFF,TGTGCCAGCAGCTTGGTCGCGGCCGGGACGAACACCGGGGAGCTGTTTTTT
TRBV7-9,TRBJ1-1,few,NA,CASSLNGGQGEAFF,TGTGCCAGCAGCCTGAACGGGGGGCAGGGTGAAGCTTTCTTT
TRBV4-1,TRBJ2-5,few,NA,CASSQDLRTGWETQYF,TGCGCCAGCAGCCAAGATCTCCGAACTGGATGGGAGACCCAGTACTTC
TRBV6-5,TRBJ2-3,many,NA,CASTTRGSRTDTQYF,TGTGCCAGCACGACTCGGGGGTCCCGCACAGATACGCAGTATTTT
TRBV2,TRBJ1-2,few,NA,CASSDGGYTF,TGTGCCAGCAGTGATGGAGGCTACACCTTC
TRBV6-2/TRBV6-3,TRBJ1-2,NA,NA,CASSYGRGGGYTF,TGTGCCAGCAGTTACGGGCGGGGAGGTGGCTACACCTTC
TRBV6-5,TRBJ2-3,many,NA,CASAPRWRGTDTQYF,TGTGCCAGCGCGCCCAGGTGGCGGGGCACAGATACGCAGTATTTT
TRBV3-1,TRBJ2-2,few,NA,CASSQTRGLGGELFF,TGTGCCAGCAGCCAAACCAGGGGCTTAGGCGGGGAGCTGTTTTTT
TRBV20-1,TRBJ2-3,NA,NA,CSADSRADTQYF,TGCAGTGCTGATTCTAGGGCAGATACGCAGTATTTT
TRBV6-1,TRBJ1-5,once,TRBD1,CASRRRQGRGQPQHF,TGTGCCAGCAGGAGGAGACAGGGAAGGGGTCAGCCCCAGCATTTT
TRBV6-5,TRBJ2-7,few,TRBD1,CASSYGQGVGEQYF,TGTGCCAGCAGTTACGGCCAGGGGGTAGGCGAGCAGTACTTC
TRBV18,TRBJ1-6,NA,NA,CASSPVTDNSPLHF,TGTGCCAGCTCTCCGGTGACAGATAATTCACCCCTCCACTTT
TRBV28,TRBJ2-5,NA,NA,CASIPPGAETQYF,TGTGCCAGCATCCCGCCCGGTGCGGAGACCCAGTACTTC
TRBV29-1,TRBJ2-7,few,NA,CSVEGRGDEQYF,TGCAGCGTTGAGGGCAGGGGTGACGAGCAGTACTTC